The entry below gives a single T cell receptor (beta chain) sequence along with its context. Lesional scalp punch biopsies and peripheral blood were collected from alopecia areata patients. Reverse transcribed after extraction, RNA yielded cDNA as the sequencing template. Produced via immunoSEQ multiplex PCR; TCRdb's table is partial and in-frame only. The sample lists about 150,000 clones, 40% to 65% seen once, with roughly a fifth in the top ten. This CDR3 is 14 amino acids long. The germline CDR1 and CDR2 sequences are MNHNY and SVGAGI (reference sequence). Trimming pared 0 bases from V and 6 bases from J, leaving 11 bases between. The data originate from a study of CD8+ T cells in alopecia areata.

This specimen was CD8+ T cells sorted from blood, taken at week 0. The sequence derives from a human donor with alopecia areata. The V call is TRBV6-6, the J call TRBJ1-2; weak D call: TRBD1 (5 bases). The CDR3 loop reads CASSYSPGGDGYTF. The CDR3, as DNA: TGTGCCAGCAGTTACTCGCCGGGAGGGGATGGCTACACCTTC.